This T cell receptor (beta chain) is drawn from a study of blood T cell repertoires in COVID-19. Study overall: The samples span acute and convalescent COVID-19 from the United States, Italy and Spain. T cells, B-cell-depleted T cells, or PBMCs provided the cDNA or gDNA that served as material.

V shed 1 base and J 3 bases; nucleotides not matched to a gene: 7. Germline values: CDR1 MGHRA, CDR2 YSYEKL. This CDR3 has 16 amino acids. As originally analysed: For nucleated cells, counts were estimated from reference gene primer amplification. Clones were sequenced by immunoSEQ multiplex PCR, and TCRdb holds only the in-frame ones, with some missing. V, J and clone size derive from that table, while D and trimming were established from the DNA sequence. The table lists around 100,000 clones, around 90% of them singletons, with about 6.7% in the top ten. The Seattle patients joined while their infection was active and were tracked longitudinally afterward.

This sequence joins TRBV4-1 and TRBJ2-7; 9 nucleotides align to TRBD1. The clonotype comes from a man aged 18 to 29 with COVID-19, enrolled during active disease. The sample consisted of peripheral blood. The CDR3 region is CASSQAAQGADYEQYF. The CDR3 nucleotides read TGCGCCAGCAGCCAAGCAGCACAGGGGGCCGACTACGAGCAGTACTTC.